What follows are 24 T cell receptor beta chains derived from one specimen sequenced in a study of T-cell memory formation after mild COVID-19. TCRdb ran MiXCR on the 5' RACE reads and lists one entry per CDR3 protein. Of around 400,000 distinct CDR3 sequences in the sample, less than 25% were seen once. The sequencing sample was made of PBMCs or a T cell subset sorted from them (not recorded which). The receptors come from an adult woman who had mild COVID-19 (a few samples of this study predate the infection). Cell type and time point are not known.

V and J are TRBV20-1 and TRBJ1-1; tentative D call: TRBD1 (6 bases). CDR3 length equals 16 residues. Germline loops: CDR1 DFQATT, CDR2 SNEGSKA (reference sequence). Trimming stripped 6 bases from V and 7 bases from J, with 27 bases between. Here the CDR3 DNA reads TGCAGTGCCTCCCTTAGTTCCCGGGGGGGGCTTGGTGAAGCTTTCTTT. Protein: CSASLSSRGGLGEAFF.

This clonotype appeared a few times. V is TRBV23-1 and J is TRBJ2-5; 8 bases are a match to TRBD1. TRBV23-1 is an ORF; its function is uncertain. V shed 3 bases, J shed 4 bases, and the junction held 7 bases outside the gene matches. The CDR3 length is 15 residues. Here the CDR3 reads CASSHLDRGGETQYF. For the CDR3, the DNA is TGCGCCAGCAGTCATCTTGACAGGGGAGGAGAGACCCAGTACTTC.

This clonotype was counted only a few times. The CDR3 here is CASSEIKRGTGYTF. The CDR3 DNA reads as TGTGCCAGCAGTGAAATCAAAAGAGGCACAGGCTACACCTTC. The genes are TRBV6-1 and TRBJ1-2; D unresolved. CDR1 and CDR2 from the germline V gene are MNHNS and SASEGT. The CDR3 has 14 residues. V was clipped by 2 bases and J by 8 bases, with 15 bases between them.

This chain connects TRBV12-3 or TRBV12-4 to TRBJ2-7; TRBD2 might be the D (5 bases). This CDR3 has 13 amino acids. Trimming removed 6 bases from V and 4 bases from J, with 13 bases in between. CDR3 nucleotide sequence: TGTGCCAGCAGGCAACGGACTGGATACGAGCAGTACTTC. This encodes CASRQRTGYEQYF.

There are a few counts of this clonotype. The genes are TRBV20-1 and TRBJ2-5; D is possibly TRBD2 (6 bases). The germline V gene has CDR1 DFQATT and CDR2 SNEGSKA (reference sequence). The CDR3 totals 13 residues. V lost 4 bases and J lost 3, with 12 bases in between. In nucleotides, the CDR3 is TGCAGTGCTATAGAAGGGAGGAAAGAGACCCAGTACTTC. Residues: CSAIEGRKETQYF.

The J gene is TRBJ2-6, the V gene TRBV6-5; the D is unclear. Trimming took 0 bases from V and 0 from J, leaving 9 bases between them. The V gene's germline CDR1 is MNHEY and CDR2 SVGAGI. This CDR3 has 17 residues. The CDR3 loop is CASSYSRPISGANVLTF. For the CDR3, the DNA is TGTGCCAGCAGTTACTCGAGGCCGATCTCTGGGGCCAACGTCCTGACTTTC.

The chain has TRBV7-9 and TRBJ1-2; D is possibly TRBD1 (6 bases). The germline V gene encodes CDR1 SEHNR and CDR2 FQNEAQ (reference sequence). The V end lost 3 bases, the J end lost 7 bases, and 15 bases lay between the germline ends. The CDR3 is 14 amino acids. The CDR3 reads CASSFFQGIAGYTF. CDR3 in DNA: TGTGCCAGCAGCTTTTTTCAGGGGATTGCTGGCTACACCTTC.

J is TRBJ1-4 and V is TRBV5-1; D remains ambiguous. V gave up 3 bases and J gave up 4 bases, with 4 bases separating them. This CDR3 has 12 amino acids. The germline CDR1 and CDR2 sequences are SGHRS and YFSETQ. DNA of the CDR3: TGCGCCAGCAGCTCGGATAATGAAAAACTGTTTTTT. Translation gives CASSSDNEKLFF.

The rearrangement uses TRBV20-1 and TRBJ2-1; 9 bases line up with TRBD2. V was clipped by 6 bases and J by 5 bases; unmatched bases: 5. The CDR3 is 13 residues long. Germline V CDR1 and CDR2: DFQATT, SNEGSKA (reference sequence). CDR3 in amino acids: CSAPIAGDNEQFF. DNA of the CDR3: TGCAGTGCCCCAATAGCGGGGGACAATGAGCAGTTCTTC.

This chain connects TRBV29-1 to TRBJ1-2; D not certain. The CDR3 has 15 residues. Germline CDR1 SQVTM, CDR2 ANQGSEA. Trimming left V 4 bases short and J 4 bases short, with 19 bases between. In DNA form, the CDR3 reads TGCAGCGTTGGACGAAACTTAGGAGGTGGCTATGGCTACACCTTC. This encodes CSVGRNLGGGYGYTF.

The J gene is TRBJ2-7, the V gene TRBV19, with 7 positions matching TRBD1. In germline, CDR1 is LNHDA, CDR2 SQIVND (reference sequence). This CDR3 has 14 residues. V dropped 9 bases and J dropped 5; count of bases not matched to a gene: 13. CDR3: CASKGEGAVNEQYF. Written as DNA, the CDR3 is TGTGCCAGCAAAGGAGAGGGGGCGGTCAACGAGCAGTACTTC. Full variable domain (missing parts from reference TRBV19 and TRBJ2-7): DGGITQSPKYLFRKEGQNVTLSCEQNLNHDAMYWYRQDPGQGLRLIYYSQIVNDFQKGDIAEGYSVSREKKESFPLTVTSAQKNPTAFYLCASKGEGAVNEQYFGPGTRLTVT.

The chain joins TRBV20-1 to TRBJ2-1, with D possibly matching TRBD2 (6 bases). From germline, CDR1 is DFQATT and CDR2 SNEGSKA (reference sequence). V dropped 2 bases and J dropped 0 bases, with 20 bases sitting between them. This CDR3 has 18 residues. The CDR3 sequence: CSARPKAGPGISYNEQFF. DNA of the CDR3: TGCAGTGCTAGACCGAAGGCGGGACCCGGGATCTCCTACAATGAGCAGTTCTTC.

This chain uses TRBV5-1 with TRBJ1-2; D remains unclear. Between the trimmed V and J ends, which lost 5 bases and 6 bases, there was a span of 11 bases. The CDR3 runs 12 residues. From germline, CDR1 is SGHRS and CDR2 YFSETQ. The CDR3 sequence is CASRTLVDGYTF. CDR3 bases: TGCGCCAGCAGAACCCTGGTTGATGGCTACACCTTC.

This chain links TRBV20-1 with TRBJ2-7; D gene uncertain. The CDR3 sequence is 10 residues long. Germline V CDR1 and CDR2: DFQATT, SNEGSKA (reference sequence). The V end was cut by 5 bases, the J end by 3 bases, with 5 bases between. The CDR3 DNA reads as TGCAGTGCTCAAATCTACGAGCAGTACTTC. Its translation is CSAQIYEQYF.

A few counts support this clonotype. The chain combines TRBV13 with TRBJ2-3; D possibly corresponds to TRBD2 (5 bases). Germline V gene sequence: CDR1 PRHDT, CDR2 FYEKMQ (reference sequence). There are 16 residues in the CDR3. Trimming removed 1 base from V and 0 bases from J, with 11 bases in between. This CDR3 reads CASSLVGVGSTDTQYF. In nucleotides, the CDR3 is TGTGCCAGCAGCTTAGTCGGGGTCGGGAGCACAGATACGCAGTATTTT.

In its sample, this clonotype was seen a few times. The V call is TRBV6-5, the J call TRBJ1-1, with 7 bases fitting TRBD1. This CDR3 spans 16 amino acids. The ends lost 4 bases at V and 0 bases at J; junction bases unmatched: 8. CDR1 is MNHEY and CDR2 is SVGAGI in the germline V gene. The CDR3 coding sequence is TGTGCCAGCAGTTCATACAGGGGAATTTTGAACACTGAAGCTTTCTTT. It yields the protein CASSSYRGILNTEAFF.

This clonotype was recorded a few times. CDR3 in amino acids: CASSRGQGAYNEQFF. The DNA for the CDR3 is TGTGCCAGCAGCCGAGGACAGGGGGCCTACAATGAGCAGTTCTTC. The chain recombines TRBV12-3 or TRBV12-4 with TRBJ2-1; TRBD1 matches 10 bases. The junction had 4 bases not matched to a gene; V was cut back by 6 bases and J by 2 bases. The CDR3 runs to 15 residues.

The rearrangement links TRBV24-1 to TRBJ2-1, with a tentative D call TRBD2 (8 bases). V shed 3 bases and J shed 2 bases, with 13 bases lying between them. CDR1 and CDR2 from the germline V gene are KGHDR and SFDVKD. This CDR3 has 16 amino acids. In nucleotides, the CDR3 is TGTGCCACCAGTGATGCCGGGAGGGGGCCCTACAATGAGCAGTTCTTC. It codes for CATSDAGRGPYNEQFF.

The CDR3, as DNA: TGCAGTGCTAGGAAGCAGAACGGTGGGAACACTGAAGCTTTCTTT. This translates into CSARKQNGGNTEAFF. This chain joins TRBV20-1 and TRBJ1-1; the D is unclear. From germline, CDR1 is DFQATT and CDR2 SNEGSKA (reference sequence). V lost 3 bases and J lost 1, with 15 bases in between. CDR3 length equals 15 residues.

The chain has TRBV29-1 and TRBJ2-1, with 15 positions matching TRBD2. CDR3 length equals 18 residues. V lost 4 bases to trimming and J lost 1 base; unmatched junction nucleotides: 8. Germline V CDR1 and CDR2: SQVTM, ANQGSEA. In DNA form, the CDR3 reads TGCAGCGTTGTCGGGACTAGCGGGGGGCCGGGGTCCTACAATGAGCAGTTCTTC. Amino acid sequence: CSVVGTSGGPGSYNEQFF.

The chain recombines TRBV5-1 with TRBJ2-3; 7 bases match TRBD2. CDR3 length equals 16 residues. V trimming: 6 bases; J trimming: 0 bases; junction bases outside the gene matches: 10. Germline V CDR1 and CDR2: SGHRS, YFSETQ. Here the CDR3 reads CASTPGAGLSTDTQYF. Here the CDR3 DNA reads TGCGCCAGCACCCCGGGAGCGGGGCTCAGCACAGATACGCAGTATTTT.

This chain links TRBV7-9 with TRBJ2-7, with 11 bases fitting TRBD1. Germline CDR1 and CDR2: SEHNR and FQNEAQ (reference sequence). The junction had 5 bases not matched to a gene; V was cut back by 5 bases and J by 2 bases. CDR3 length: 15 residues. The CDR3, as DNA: TGTGCCAGCAGCGCCAGGGACAGGGGGGCCTACGAGCAGTACTTC. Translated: CASSARDRGAYEQYF.

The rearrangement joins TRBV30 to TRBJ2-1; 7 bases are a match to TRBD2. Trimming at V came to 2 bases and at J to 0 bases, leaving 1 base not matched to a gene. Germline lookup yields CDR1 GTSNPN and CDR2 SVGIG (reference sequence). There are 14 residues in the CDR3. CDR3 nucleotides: TGTGCCTGGAGTCGGACTAGCTCCTACAATGAGCAGTTCTTC. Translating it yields CAWSRTSSYNEQFF.

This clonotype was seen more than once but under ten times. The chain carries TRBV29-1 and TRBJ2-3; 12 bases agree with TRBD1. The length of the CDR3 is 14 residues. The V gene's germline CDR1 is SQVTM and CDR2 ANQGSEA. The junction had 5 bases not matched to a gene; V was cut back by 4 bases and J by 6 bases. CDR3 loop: CSVAGQGASDTQYF. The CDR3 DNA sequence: TGCAGCGTTGCGGGACAGGGGGCGAGTGATACGCAGTATTTT.